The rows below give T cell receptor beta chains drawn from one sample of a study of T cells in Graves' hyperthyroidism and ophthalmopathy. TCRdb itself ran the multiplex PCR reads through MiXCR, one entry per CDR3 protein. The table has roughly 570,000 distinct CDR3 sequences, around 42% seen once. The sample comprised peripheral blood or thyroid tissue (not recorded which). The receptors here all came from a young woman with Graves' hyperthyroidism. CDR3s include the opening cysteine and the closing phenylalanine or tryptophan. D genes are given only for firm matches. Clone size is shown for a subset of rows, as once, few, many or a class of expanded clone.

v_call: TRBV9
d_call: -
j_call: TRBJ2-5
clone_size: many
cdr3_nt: TGTGCCAGCAGCGTAGCGGGAGTCGAGACCCAGTACTTC
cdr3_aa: CASSVAGVETQYF

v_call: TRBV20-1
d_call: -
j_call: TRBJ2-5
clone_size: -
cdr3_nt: TGCAGTGCTAGAAGACACAGGGGGGGGATAGGGACCCAGTACTTC
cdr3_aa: CSARRHRGGIGTQYF

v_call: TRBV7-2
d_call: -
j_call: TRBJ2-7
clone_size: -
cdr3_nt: TGTGCCAGCAGGTATGCCGCGGAAACCTACGAGCAGTACTTC
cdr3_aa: CASRYAAETYEQYF

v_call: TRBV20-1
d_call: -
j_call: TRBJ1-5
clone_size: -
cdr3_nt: TGCAGTGCTAGCTCCGGGGCGCGCAATCAGCCCCAGCATTTT
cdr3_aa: CSASSGARNQPQHF

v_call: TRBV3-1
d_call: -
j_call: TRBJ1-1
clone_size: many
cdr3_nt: TGTGCCAGCAGCCAAGCCGCGGGCCCGAGGGACACTGAAGCTTTCTTT
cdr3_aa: CASSQAAGPRDTEAFF

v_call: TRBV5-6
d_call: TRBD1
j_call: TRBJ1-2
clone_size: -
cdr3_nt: TGTGCCAGCAGACCCTCCGGGACAGGAGGCGGCTACACCTTC
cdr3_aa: CASRPSGTGGGYTF

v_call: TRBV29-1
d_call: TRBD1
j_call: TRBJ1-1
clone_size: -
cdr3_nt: TGCAGCGTTGACGGGGGACAGGTGGGCACTGAAGCTTTCTTT
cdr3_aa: CSVDGGQVGTEAFF

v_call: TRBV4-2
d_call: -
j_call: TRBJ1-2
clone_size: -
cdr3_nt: TGTGCCAGCAGCCGAACTAGCGGGACAAACTATGGCTACACCTTC
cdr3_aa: CASSRTSGTNYGYTF

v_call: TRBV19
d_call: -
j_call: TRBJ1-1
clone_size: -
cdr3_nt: TGTGCCAGTAGTGGGACTAGCGGGAGCACTGAAGCTTTCTTT
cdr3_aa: CASSGTSGSTEAFF

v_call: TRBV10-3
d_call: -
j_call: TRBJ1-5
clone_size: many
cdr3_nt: TGTGCCATCAGGGGCCCTGTTGGGCATAGCAATCAGCCCCAGCATTTT
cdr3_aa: CAIRGPVGHSNQPQHF

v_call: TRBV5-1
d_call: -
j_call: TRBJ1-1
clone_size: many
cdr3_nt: TGCGCCAGCAGCTTTTTGCTGGCCATGAACACTGAAGCTTTCTTT
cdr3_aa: CASSFLLAMNTEAFF

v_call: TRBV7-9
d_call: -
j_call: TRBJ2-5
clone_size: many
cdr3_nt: TGTGCCAGCAGCTCCAGGGGACCGGAGACCCAGTACTTC
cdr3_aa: CASSSRGPETQYF

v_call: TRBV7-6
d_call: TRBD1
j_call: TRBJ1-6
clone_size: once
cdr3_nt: TGTGCCAGCAGCAGGGGGGACAGGTCTTCACCCCTCCACTTT
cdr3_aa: CASSRGDRSSPLHF

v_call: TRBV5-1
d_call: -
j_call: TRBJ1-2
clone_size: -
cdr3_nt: TGTGCCAGCAGCTGTGTGAAGGGTGCGTTTGGCTACACCTTC
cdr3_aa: CASSCVKGAFGYTF

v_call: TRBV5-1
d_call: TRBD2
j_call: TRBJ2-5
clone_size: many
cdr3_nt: TGCGCCAGCAGCGAACTGACTAGCGGCCAAGAGACCCAGTACTTC
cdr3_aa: CASSELTSGQETQYF

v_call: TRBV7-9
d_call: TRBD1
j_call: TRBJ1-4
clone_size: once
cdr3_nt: TGTGCCAGCAGTCTCCGGGACAGGGGCAGTGAAAAACTGTTTTTT
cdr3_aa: CASSLRDRGSEKLFF

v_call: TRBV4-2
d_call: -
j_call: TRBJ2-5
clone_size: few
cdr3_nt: TGTGCCAGCAGCCAAGAGACAGGCGGTCGAGAGACCCAGTACTTC
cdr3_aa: CASSQETGGRETQYF

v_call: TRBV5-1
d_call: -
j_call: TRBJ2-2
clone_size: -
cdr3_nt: TGCGCCAGCAGCTTGGAGTTTGGGGCCACCGGGGAGCTGTTTTTT
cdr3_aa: CASSLEFGATGELFF

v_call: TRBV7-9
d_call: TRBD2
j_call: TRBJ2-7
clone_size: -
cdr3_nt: TGTGCCAGCAGCTCGCTAGCGGGAACTTTCTACGAGCAGTACTTC
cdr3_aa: CASSSLAGTFYEQYF

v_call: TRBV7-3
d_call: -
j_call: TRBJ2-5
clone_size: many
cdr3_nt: TGTGCCAGCAGCACTGGGGGGCAAGAGACCCAGTACTTC
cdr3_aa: CASSTGGQETQYF

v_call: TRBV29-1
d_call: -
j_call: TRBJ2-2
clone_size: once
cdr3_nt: TGCAGCATTATGCGGGGCGGTACCGGGGAGCTGTTTTTT
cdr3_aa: CSIMRGGTGELFF

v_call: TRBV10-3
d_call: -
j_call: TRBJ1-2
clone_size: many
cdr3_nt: TGTGCCATCAGTGAAGGGGGGAAAGATGGCTACACCTTC
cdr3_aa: CAISEGGKDGYTF

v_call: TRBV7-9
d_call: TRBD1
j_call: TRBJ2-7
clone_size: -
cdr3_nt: TGTGCCAGCAGCTTGGTAGGGACAGGAGCGAGAGAGCAGTACTTC
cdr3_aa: CASSLVGTGAREQYF

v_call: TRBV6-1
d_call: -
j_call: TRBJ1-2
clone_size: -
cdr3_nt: TGTGCCAGCAGTGAGTGGGGGGACCACTATGGCTACACCTTC
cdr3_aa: CASSEWGDHYGYTF

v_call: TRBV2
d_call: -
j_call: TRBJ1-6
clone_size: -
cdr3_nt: TGTGCCAGCAGTGAAGCATTTGCGGGCTATAATTCACCCCTCCACTTT
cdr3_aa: CASSEAFAGYNSPLHF

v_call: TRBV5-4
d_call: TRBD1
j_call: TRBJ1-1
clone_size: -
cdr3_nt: TGTGCCAGCTCAGATGGCAGGGGGCCATCTGAAGCTTTCTTT
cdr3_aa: CASSDGRGPSEAFF

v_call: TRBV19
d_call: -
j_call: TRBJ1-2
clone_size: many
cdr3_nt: TGTGCCAGCCTAACTCGGCAGGGCAATGGCTACACCTTC
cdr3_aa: CASLTRQGNGYTF

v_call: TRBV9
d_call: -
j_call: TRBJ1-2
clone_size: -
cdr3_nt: TGTGCCAGCAGCGCCGTCCCTCCAAACCTACCGGGAGGTGATGGCTACACCTTC
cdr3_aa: CASSAVPPNLPGGDGYTF